This T cell receptor beta chain was sequenced in a study of cytomegalovirus exposure and HLA in healthy donors. A multiplex PCR was run with 60 Vbeta primers and 13 Jbeta primers. Using immunoSEQ multiplex PCR, the repertoire was profiled, and TCRdb retains in-frame clones only, with some absent. Here the sample spans over 85,000 clones, roughly three quarters being singletons. CDR1 and CDR2 from the germline V gene are SGHVS and FNYEAQ. The V gene end was trimmed by 5 bases and the J gene end by 5 bases; junction bases not matched to a gene: 7. The CDR3 runs to 15 residues. This sequence joins TRBV7-6 and TRBJ2-3; TRBD2 agrees at 10 bases. The sequencing input was PBMCs. The clonotype originates from a male donor in good health and CMV-seropositive. The CDR3 loop is CASSPTSGKIDTQYF. DNA for the CDR3: TGTGCCAGCAGCCCCACTAGCGGGAAAATAGATACGCAGTATTTT.